This entry features one TCR beta chain sequence. Its matching antigen is unknown. This sample is part of a study of STAT3 mutations in large granular lymphocyte leukemia. This CDR3 contains 17 residues. Study results and limitations: At least one immunodominant TCR beta clonotype appeared in every T-cell large granular lymphocyte leukemia patient. In about 35% of the 18 patients, new TCR clonotypes emerged after therapy. In some patients, a small highly pathogenic clone possibly went undetected. In several patients, dominant TCR clone burden exceeded STAT3 mutant burden, suggesting STAT3 mutation arose secondarily.

TCRbeta libraries averaged approximately 42,000 productive templates per sample. Here immunoSEQ multiplex PCR was the method, and the copy in TCRdb shows in-frame clones only, minus some. The repertoire has approximately 30,000 clones, around three quarters of them found once; the top ten carry 25% to 35%. The specimen was peripheral blood mononuclear cells. V gene TRBV1 combines with J gene TRBJ2-7. TRBV1 is a pseudogene. The clonotype comes from a woman aged 50 to 60 with T-cell large granular lymphocyte leukemia. Some clones in this sample may be carry-over from other donors' samples. The CDR3 region is CTSSQERVAEMLGEQYF. CDR3 sequence (DNA): TGCACCAGCAGCCAAGAAAGGGTAGCTGAGATGCTTGGAGAGCAGTACTTC.